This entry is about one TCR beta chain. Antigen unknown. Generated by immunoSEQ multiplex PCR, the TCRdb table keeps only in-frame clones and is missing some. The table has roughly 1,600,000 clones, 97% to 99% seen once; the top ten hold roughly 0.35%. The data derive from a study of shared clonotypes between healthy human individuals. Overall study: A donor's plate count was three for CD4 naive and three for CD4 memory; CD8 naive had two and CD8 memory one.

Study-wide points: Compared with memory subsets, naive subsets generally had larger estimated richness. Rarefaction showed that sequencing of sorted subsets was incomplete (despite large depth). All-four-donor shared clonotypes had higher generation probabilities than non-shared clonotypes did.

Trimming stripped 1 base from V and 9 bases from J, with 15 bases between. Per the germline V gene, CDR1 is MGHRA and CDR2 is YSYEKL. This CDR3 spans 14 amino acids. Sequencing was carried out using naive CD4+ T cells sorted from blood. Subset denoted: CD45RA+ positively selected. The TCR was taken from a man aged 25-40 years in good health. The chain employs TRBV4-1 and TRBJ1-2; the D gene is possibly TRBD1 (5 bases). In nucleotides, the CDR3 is TGCGCCAGCAGCCAAGGCGGTGGGGCGGGAAGCTACACCTTC. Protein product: CASSQGGGAGSYTF.